This TCR beta chain is drawn from a study of cytomegalovirus exposure and HLA in healthy donors. PCR involved 60 Vbeta and 13 Jbeta primers. Only in-frame clones appear in the TCRdb table, and some are missing; sequencing was by immunoSEQ multiplex PCR. With 150,000 to 200,000 clones in the sample, the ten largest clones hold approximately 6.5%. Notes on the study in general: Three chains linked to CMV were shown in vitro to be specific for CMV antigens.

As for this clone: Its antigen is unidentified.

Per germline, CDR1 SEHNR and CDR2 FQNEAQ (reference sequence). CDR3 size: 18 residues. V gave up 7 bases and J gave up 2 bases, with 24 bases separating them. Material for sequencing was PBMCs. This receptor was taken from a young man in good health and CMV-seronegative. The V gene is TRBV7-9, the J gene TRBJ1-5; no clear D gene. The CDR3 region is CASTLWLGGNMGNQPQHF. The DNA for the CDR3 is TGTGCCAGCACCCTGTGGCTGGGAGGAAATATGGGCAATCAGCCCCAGCATTTT.